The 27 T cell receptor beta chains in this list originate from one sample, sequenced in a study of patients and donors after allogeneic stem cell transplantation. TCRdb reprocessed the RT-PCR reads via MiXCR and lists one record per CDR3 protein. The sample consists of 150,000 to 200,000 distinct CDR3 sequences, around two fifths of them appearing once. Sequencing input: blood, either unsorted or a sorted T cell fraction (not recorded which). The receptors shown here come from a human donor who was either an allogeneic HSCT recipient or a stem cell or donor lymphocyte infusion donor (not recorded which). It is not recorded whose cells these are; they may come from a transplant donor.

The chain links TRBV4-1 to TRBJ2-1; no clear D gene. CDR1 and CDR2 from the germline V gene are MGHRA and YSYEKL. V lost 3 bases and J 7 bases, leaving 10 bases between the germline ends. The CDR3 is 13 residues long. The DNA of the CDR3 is TGCGCCAGCAGCCACCCGACGAATAATGAGCAGTTCTTC. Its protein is CASSHPTNNEQFF.

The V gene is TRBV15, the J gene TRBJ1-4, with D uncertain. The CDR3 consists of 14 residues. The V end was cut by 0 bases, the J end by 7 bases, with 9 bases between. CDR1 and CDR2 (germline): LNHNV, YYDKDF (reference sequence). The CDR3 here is CATSRDRAAEKLFF. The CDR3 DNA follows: TGTGCCACCAGCAGAGATAGGGCCGCTGAAAAACTGTTTTTT.

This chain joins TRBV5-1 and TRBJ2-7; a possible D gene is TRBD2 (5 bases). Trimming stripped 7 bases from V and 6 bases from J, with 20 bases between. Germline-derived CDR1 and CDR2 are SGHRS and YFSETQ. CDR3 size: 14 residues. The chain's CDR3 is CASGPDGVGGEQYF. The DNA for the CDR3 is TGCGCCAGCGGCCCCGATGGTGTCGGAGGCGAGCAGTACTTC.

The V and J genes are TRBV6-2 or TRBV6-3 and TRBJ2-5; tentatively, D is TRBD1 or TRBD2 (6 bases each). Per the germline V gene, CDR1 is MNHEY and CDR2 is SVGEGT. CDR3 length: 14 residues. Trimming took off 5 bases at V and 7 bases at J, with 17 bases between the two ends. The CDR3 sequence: CASSRDGGRGTQYF. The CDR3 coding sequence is TGTGCCAGCAGTAGGGACGGGGGCCGAGGGACCCAGTACTTC.

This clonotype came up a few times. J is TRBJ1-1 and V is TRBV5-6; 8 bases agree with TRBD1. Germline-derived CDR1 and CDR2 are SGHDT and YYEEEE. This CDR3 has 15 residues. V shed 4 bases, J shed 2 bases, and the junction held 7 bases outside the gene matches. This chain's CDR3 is CASSVRGQGNTEAFF. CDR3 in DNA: TGTGCCAGCAGCGTACGCGGACAGGGCAACACTGAAGCTTTCTTT.

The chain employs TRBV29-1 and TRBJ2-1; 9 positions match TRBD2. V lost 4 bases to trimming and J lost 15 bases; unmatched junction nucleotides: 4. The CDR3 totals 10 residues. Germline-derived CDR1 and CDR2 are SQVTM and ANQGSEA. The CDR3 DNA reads TGCAGCGTTGTGGGCGGGAGGGTGTTCTTC. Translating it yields CSVVGGRVFF.

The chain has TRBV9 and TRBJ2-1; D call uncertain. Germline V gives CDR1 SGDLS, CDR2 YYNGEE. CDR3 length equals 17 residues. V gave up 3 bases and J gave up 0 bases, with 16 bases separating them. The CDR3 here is CASSGSPGAYSYNEQFF. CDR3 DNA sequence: TGTGCCAGCAGCGGATCCCCAGGAGCCTACTCCTACAATGAGCAGTTCTTC.

The CDR3 spells CSAPASGRYGGELFF. CDR3 DNA: TGCAGTGCTCCCGCTAGCGGGAGATATGGCGGGGAGCTGTTTTTT. The V call is TRBV20-1, the J call TRBJ2-2; 10 positions match TRBD2. V lost 5 bases and J lost 7; bases outside the gene matches: 10. The CDR3 has 15 residues. The germline CDR1 and CDR2 sequences are DFQATT and SNEGSKA (reference sequence).

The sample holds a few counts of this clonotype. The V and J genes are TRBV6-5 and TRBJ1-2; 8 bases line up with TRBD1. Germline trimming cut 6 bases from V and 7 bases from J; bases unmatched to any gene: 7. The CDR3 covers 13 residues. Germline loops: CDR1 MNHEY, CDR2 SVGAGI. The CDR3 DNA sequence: TGTGCCAGCAGACCGGACAGGGACCGTGGCTACACCTTC. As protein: CASRPDRDRGYTF.

The CDR3 spells CASSYSMARVQFF. The CDR3 DNA reads TGTGCCAGCAGTTACTCGATGGCCCGTGTGCAGTTCTTC. V is TRBV6-2 or TRBV6-3 and J is TRBJ2-1; D gene ambiguous. Trimming took 0 bases from V and 12 from J, leaving 12 bases between them. This CDR3 spans 13 amino acids. Germline-derived CDR1 and CDR2 are MNHEY and SVGEGT.

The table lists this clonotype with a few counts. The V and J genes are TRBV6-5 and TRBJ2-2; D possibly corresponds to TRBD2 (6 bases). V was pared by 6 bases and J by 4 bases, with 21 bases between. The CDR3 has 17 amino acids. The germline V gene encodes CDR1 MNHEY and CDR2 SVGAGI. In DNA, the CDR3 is TGTGCCAGCAGGTCAATCGGACGGGAGAGACGCACCGGGGAGCTGTTTTTT. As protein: CASRSIGRERRTGELFF.

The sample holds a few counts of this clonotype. CDR3 sequence: CASSQEVDGANYGYTF. DNA for the CDR3: TGCGCCAGCAGCCAGGAAGTTGACGGAGCAAACTATGGCTACACCTTC. This chain uses TRBV4-3 with TRBJ1-2; D unresolved. CDR3 size: 16 residues. Germline V gene lookup returns CDR1 LGHNA and CDR2 YSLEER. Trimming stripped 3 bases from V and 2 bases from J, with 16 bases between.

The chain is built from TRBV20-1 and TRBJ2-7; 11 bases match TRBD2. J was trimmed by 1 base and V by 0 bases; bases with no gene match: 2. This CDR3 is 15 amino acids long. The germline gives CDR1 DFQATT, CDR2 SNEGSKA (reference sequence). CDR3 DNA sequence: TGCAGTGCTAGAGATACTAGCGGGGGATCCTACGAGCAGTACTTC. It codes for CSARDTSGGSYEQYF.

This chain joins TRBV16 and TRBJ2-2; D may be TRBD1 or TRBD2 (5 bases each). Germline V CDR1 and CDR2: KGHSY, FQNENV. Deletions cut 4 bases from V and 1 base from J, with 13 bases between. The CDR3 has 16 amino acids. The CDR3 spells CASSPRGRMNTGELFF. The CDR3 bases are TGTGCCAGCAGCCCGAGGGGCAGGATGAACACCGGGGAGCTGTTTTTT.

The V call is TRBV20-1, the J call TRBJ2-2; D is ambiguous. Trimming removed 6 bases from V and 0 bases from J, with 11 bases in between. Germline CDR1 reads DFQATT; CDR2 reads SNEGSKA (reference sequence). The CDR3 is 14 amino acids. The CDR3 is CSAPTRANTGELFF. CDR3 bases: TGCAGTGCCCCCACCCGCGCGAACACCGGGGAGCTGTTTTTT.

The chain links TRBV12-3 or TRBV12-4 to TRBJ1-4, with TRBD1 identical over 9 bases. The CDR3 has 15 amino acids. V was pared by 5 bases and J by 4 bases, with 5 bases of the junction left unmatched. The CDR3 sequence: CASSTRQGGNEKLFF. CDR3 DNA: TGTGCCAGCAGTACCAGACAGGGGGGTAATGAAAAACTGTTTTTT.

The CDR3 nucleotides are TGTGCCAGCAGGCAAACAGGGGCGCTCACAGATACGCAGTATTTT. Protein: CASRQTGALTDTQYF. V usage is TRBV2 and J usage is TRBJ2-3; TRBD1 matches at 7 bases. Germline trimming cut 6 bases from V and 2 bases from J; bases unmatched to any gene: 8. Per the germline V gene, CDR1 is SNHLY and CDR2 is FYNNEI. The CDR3 extends over 15 amino acids.

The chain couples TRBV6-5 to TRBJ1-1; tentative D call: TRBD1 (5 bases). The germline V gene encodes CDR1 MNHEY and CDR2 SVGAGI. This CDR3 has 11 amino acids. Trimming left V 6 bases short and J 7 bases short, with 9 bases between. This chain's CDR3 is CASRTTVEAFF. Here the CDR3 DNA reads TGTGCCAGCAGAACGACAGTTGAAGCTTTCTTT.

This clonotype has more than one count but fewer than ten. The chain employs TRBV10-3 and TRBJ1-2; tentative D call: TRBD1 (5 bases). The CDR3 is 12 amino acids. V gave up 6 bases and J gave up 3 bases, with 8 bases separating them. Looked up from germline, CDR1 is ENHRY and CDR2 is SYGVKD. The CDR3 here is CAIRLGDYGYTF. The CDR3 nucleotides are TGTGCCATCAGACTAGGGGACTATGGCTACACCTTC.

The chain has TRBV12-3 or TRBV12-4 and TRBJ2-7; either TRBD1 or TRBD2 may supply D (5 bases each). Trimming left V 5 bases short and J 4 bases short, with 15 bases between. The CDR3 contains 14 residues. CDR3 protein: CASSLPGRPYEQYF. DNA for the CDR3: TGTGCCAGCAGTCTCCCGGGACGGCCGTACGAGCAGTACTTC.

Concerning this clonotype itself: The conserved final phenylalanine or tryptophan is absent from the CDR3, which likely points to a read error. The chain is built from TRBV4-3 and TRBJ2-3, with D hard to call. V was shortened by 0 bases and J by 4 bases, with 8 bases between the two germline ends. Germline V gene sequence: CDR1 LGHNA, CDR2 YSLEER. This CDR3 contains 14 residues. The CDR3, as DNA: TGCGCCAGCAGCCAAGATGACGGACCAGATACGCAGTATTTG. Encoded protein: CASSQDDGPDTQYL.

The CDR3, as DNA: TGTGCCAGCACCCGACAGTACAATGAGCAGTTCTTC. This sequence encodes CASTRQYNEQFF. V and J are TRBV7-9 and TRBJ2-1; tentative D call: TRBD1 (5 bases). V was cut by 7 bases and J by 4 bases, with 8 bases left in between. The germline CDR1 and CDR2 sequences are SEHNR and FQNEAQ (reference sequence). The CDR3 loop spans 12 amino acids. The full variable domain, in which reference TRBV7-9 and TRBJ2-1 provide the parts outside the CDR3, is DTGVSQNPRHKITKRGQNVTFRCDPISEHNRLYWYRQTLGQGPEFLTYFQNEAQLEKSRLLSDRFSAERPKGSFSTLEIQRTEQGDSAMYLCASTRQYNEQFFGPGTRLTVL.

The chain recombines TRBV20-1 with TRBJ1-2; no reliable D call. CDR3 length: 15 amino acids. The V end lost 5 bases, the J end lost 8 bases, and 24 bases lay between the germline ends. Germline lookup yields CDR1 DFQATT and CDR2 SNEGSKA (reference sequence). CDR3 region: CSASSPTVYLGGYTF. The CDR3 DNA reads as TGCAGTGCTTCTTCCCCCACGGTATACCTAGGAGGCTACACCTTC.

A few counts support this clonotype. The DNA for the CDR3 is TGTGCCAGCAGTTTCATACCGAATTCGGACTATGGCTACACCTTC. Amino acids: CASSFIPNSDYGYTF. The rearrangement joins TRBV28 to TRBJ1-2; D remains ambiguous. V was shortened by 3 bases and J by 3 bases, with 14 bases between the two germline ends. The CDR3 covers 15 residues. Germline V CDR1 and CDR2: MDHEN, SYDVKM.

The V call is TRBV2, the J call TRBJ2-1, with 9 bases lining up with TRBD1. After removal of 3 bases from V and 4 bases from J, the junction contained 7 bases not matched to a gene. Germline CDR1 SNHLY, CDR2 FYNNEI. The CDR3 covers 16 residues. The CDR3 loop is CASSDSSDRGYNEQFF. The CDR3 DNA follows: TGTGCCAGCAGTGATTCTTCGGACAGGGGATACAATGAGCAGTTCTTC.

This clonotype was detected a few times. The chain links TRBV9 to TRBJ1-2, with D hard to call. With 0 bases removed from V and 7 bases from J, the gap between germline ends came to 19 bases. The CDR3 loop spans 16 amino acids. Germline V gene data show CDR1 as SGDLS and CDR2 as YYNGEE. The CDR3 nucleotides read TGTGCCAGCAGCGTAGAGACCGATTTGAGGTTACGTGGCTACACCTTC. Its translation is CASSVETDLRLRGYTF.

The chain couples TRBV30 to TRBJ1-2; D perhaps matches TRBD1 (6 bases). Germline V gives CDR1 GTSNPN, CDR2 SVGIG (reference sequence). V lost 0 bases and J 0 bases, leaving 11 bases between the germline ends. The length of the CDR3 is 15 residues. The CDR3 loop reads CAWSVRTVANYGYTF. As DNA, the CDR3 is TGTGCCTGGAGTGTACGGACAGTGGCTAACTATGGCTACACCTTC.